One T cell receptor (beta chain) is described in this entry. In this sample, this clone turned up a few times. Its binding antigen is unknown. Qualities for individual bases were not recorded, and no much larger clone is one base off. Using the deep immunoSEQ assay, multiplex PCR amplified TCR CDR3 regions from genomic DNA. For each cell subset, the extracted genomic DNA was distributed evenly across all wells of several immunoSEQ 96-well plates, and each plate served as one replicate. Each replicate PCR for sorted subsets received 200 ng genomic DNA, equal to about 30,000 T cell genomes. Purified libraries were quantified with a Qubit 3.0 fluorometer, sized on a Bioanalyzer 2100, and re-quantified with the KAPA Library Quantification kit. Each immunoSEQ 96-well plate was sequenced on its own single-read 150-cycle Illumina NextSeq 550 flow cell. As for how the authors treated the data: Because only junctional sequences without quality scores were contained in the immunoSEQ output, filtering matching that applied to full-length reads could not be performed. Sequences were annotated with PyIR, a Python wrapper for IgBLAST v1.9, and V/J genes and CDR3 were assigned using IMGT germline references. Reads were filtered out if the reads had weak V/J assignments (E-value above 1e-6), no CDR3, stop codons, out-of-frame junctions, or ambiguous translated residues. V3J clonotypes were defined as sequences sharing an identical inferred V gene, J gene, and CDR3 amino acid sequence. The percentage overlap between two repertoires was calculated by dividing the number of shared unique clonotypes by the size of the smaller repertoire. Richness of each repertoire was evaluated using RTK rarefaction, the Chao1 estimator, and Recon v2.1 estimates of unobserved clonotypes. Generation probabilities for all TCRbeta clonotypes obtained by the gDNA method from a handful of donors were computed using OLGA. Here the immuneACCESS table is served through TCRdb, limited to in-frame sequences with V and J called. Missing clones are a known gap in these copies; in checked studies unresolved V genes cover under half, and the rest lacks a known reason. V, J and clone size are those of that table, while D and trimming were read from the DNA. The sample yields 550,000 to 700,000 clones; around four fifths were counted once. The ten largest clonotypes hold around 2% of the sample.

The data are from a study of shared clonotypes between healthy human individuals (dated by TCRdb to 2018 to 2021). Turning to the overall study: A couple of women and a few men aged 18 to 49 years were included in the cohort. For each donor, CD4 naive and CD4 memory were each run on three plates, CD8 naive on two plates, and CD8 memory on one plate. To estimate repertoire size and how much clonotypes are shared between individuals, the study performed deep sequencing of blood TCR repertoires from roughly five healthy adults. Leukapheresis yielded between about 0.8 and 9.5 billion PBMCs per donor. Different laboratories and diverse techniques were used to prepare libraries and sequence TCR repertoires, to increase sequencing depth and limit assay-specific biases. Broad study findings and their caveats: Across several donors, 5% to 6% of naive CD4, roughly 3.5% of naive CD8, roughly 2.3% of memory CD4, and approximately 0.4% of memory CD8 clonotypes were shared. Even with the large sequencing depth, rarefaction of the sorted-subset datasets indicated that sequencing was incomplete. The small number of donors limited the genetic and exposure-history diversity represented. Sampling was restricted to blood, and TCR repertoires in tissue are likely to differ from TCR repertoires in blood. Pairwise subsampling led to the expectation that sequencing depth would affect the degree of clonotype sharing among donors. Clonotypes shared by all four sorted-subset donors showed higher generation probabilities than non-shared clonotypes. Naive subsets generally had larger estimated clonotype richness than memory subsets.

Healthy HIV-negative adults with no recently reported acute infections or vaccinations were included as donors. Only Caucasian adults living in Nashville, Tennessee, USA were represented among the donors. CD4+ T cells were enriched through magnetic negative selection, after which naive cells were positively selected on CD45RA and the remaining negative fraction served as the memory subset. Blood was collected by leukapheresis, and PBMCs were isolated by Ficoll-Histopaque density gradient centrifugation and then cryopreserved in liquid nitrogen vapor phase. Purity and quantity of every magnetically sorted T cell population were checked by analytical flow cytometry. Genomic DNA was isolated from each sorted fraction and quantified by UV absorbance on a Nanodrop 2000c. Including cysteine and phenylalanine, the CDR3 has 12 amino acids. Of the read, only the CDR3 DNA is kept; its 36 bases are in frame from base 1. The germline V gene yields MDHEN for CDR1 and SYDVKM for CDR2. V was cut back by 4 bases and J by 3 bases, leaving a gap of 6 bases between them.

The sequencing sample was made of memory CD4+ T cells sorted from blood. The sample's cell subset or site label, in plain terms: CD45RA-negative fraction. The sequence derives from a woman aged 25-40 years in good health. Recombination linked TRBV28 to TRBJ1-2; possibly the D gene is TRBD1, per 5 matching bases. The DNA reads as follows: TGTGCCAGCAGTTCGACAGACTATGGCTACACCTTC. Translation gives CASSSTDYGYTF.